These 14 T cell receptor beta chains originate from one sample sequenced in a study of low-dose radiotherapy and immunotherapy resistance in tumors. Time point: after trial treatment. This sample's treatment: LDRT plus nivolumab, ipilimumab, low-dose cyclophosphamide and aspirin (RACIN trial). TRAV- and TRBV-specific primers primed first-strand cDNA, covering alpha and beta chains. PCR amplification of the TCRs was performed with Phusion for 20 to 25 PCR cycles, and it relied on a constant-region primer together with a V-primer adapter. One entry per CDR3 protein results from TCRdb running MiXCR on the reads. The table lists around 100,000 distinct CDR3 sequences, less than 25% of them singletons. This material consisted of PBMCs, taken after low-dose radiotherapy plus immunotherapy. The receptors shown here come from a male donor with prostate cancer.

This clonotype was counted many times. The rearrangement links TRBV7-2 to TRBJ2-3; 9 nucleotides line up with TRBD2. Per the germline V gene, CDR1 is SGHTA and CDR2 is FQGNSA. CDR3 length: 16 amino acids. V gave up 2 bases and J gave up 5 bases; unmatched junction bases: 8. The CDR3: CASSLYAGGQLDTQYF. The CDR3 DNA reads as TGTGCCAGCAGCTTATATGCGGGGGGGCAATTAGATACGCAGTATTTT.

In this sample, this clonotype turned up many times. J is TRBJ1-6 and V is TRBV30, with D perhaps TRBD1 (6 bases). Germline V CDR1 and CDR2: GTSNPN, SVGIG (reference sequence). The V end lost 2 bases, the J end lost 6 bases, and 11 bases lay between the germline ends. The CDR3 consists of 14 residues. This CDR3 is CAWSNRVLNSPLHF. The DNA of the CDR3 is TGTGCCTGGAGTAACAGGGTCCTTAATTCACCCCTCCACTTT.

Many counts were recorded for this clonotype. This chain links TRBV29-1 with TRBJ2-3; D is undetermined. CDR1 is SQVTM and CDR2 is ANQGSEA in the germline V gene. Trimming shortened V by 0 bases and J by 2 bases, and 6 bases separated the two germline ends. CDR3 length equals 13 residues. CDR3 nucleotides: TGCAGCGTTGAAGATCACAACACAGATACGCAGTATTTT. Protein sequence: CSVEDHNTDTQYF.

This clonotype was picked up many times. A read error may produce the germline difference seen at one junction end. CDR3 amino acids: CTSTPTPSGDTQYF. In DNA form, the CDR3 reads TGCACCAGCACACCTACACCTTCTGGGGATACGCAGTATTTT. The chain employs TRBV5-1 and TRBJ2-3; D is ambiguous. The length of the CDR3 is 14 residues. The V gene's germline CDR1 is SGHRS and CDR2 YFSETQ.

At least ten counts were recorded for this clonotype. The J gene is TRBJ1-6, the V gene TRBV12-3 or TRBV12-4; D possibly corresponds to TRBD1 (5 bases). V lost 6 bases and J 15 bases, leaving 18 bases between the germline ends. The CDR3 spans 13 residues. CDR3: CASSLTPTGRLHF. The CDR3 DNA reads as TGTGCCAGCAGCTTGACCCCCACAGGCCGCCTCCACTTT.

The chain joins TRBV5-1 to TRBJ2-7; 8 nucleotides line up with TRBD1. CDR3 size: 15 residues. V lost 4 bases to trimming and J lost 4 bases; unmatched junction nucleotides: 10. The germline CDR1 and CDR2 sequences are SGHRS and YFSETQ. The chain's CDR3 is CASSGLRQGWYEQYF. DNA of the CDR3: TGCGCCAGCAGCGGGCTCAGACAGGGGTGGTACGAGCAGTACTTC. The variable domain in full, completed from reference TRBV5-1 and TRBJ2-7, reads KAGVTQTPRYLIKTRGQQVTLSCSPISGHRSVSWYQQTPGQGLQFLFEYFSETQRNKGNFPGRFSGRQFSNSRSEMNVSTLELGDSALYLCASSGLRQGWYEQYFGPGTRLTVT.

This clonotype was seen repeatedly, ten times or more. A read error may account for a junction end that differs from germline. V is TRBV5-3 and J is TRBJ2-7; D might be TRBD1 (6 bases). TRBV5-3 is an open reading frame, and its role is uncertain. The CDR3 runs to 15 residues. The CDR3 loop is CASSLARDTHYEQYF. Written as DNA, the CDR3 is TGTGCCAGCAGCTTAGCGAGGGACACCCACTACGAGCAGTACTTC.

The chain joins TRBV15 to TRBJ1-2; TRBD1 matches 7 bases. There are 14 residues in the CDR3. The germline V gene has CDR1 LNHNV and CDR2 YYDKDF (reference sequence). Trimming cost V 5 bases and J 4 bases; bases outside gene matches: 7. The CDR3 reads CATSPRQGAYGYTF. CDR3 nucleotides: TGTGCCACCAGCCCACGACAGGGCGCCTATGGCTACACCTTC.

About this clonotype itself: A much larger clone differs from this one at a single base, so this may be a read error. The V gene is TRBV30, the J gene TRBJ2-6; TRBD1 matches 8 bases. The CDR3 has 15 residues. CDR1 and CDR2 from the germline V gene are GTSNPN and SVGIG (reference sequence). CDR3 DNA sequence: TGTGCCTGGAGTGGGGACGCCCAGGGGGCCAACGTCCCGACTTTC. It codes for CAWSGDAQGANVPTF.

This clonotype was detected ten times or more. The chain carries TRBV19 and TRBJ2-1; D is unclear. The ends were cut back, 4 bases at V and 2 bases at J, with 9 bases in the middle. Looked up from germline, CDR1 is LNHDA and CDR2 is SQIVND (reference sequence). The CDR3 spans 14 residues. CDR3 bases: TGTGCCAGTAGTAACTGGCCGACCTACAATGAGCAGTTCTTC. This codes for CASSNWPTYNEQFF.

This clonotype was found many times. J is TRBJ2-1 and V is TRBV1; the listed D gene, TRBD2, was not tested against the DNA. TRBV1 is a documented pseudogene. The CDR3 length is 19 residues. The CDR3 nucleotides are TGCACCAGCAGCCAAGCTACCGGGGGGGAAAATAGCTCCTACAATGAGCAGTTCTTC. Its protein is CTSSQATGGENSSYNEQFF.

V gene TRBV5-4 combines with J gene TRBJ1-3; no definite D call. The V end lost 2 bases, the J end lost 4 bases, and 7 bases lay between the germline ends. The CDR3 is 13 residues long. Germline V gene data show CDR1 as SGHNT and CDR2 as YYREEE (reference sequence). The CDR3 region is CASSFFSGNTIYF. CDR3 bases: TGTGCCAGCAGCTTCTTCAGCGGAAACACCATATATTTT.

Worth noting for this clonotype: Only one base separates this from a far larger clonotype, so it likely reflects a read error. The rearrangement uses TRBV29-1 and TRBJ2-1; D uncertain. Germline V gene data show CDR1 as SQVTM and CDR2 as ANQGSEA. This CDR3 spans 11 amino acids. Trimming took 4 bases from V and 10 from J, leaving 11 bases between them. In nucleotides, the CDR3 is TGCAGCGTTGGGTGGGTGGCCGAGCAGTTCTTC. Encoded protein: CSVGWVAEQFF.

This clonotype was observed many times. The V gene is TRBV6-4, the J gene TRBJ2-2, with 8 bases fitting TRBD2. The CDR3 has 14 residues. Per the germline V gene, CDR1 is MRHNA and CDR2 is SNTAGT. Losses at the gene ends were 6 bases for V and 4 bases for J; bases not matched to a gene: 4. This CDR3 is CASSAGGSTGELFF. DNA of the CDR3: TGTGCCAGCAGCGCGGGGGGATCCACCGGGGAGCTGTTTTTT.